Shown below are 14 T cell receptor beta chains from a single sample sequenced in a study of T cell responses to AZD1222 COVID-19 vaccine. The repertoire was sequenced with immunoSEQ multiplex PCR; TCRdb's copy has only in-frame clones and lacks some. The repertoire holds about 130,000 clones, 80% to 95% seen once, with nearly 4.5% in the top ten. The sequencing here drew on peripheral blood, taken on day 0 of MenACWY control vaccination. The receptors shown here come from an adult in good health.

The chain couples TRBV19 to TRBJ2-5; D could derive from TRBD1 or TRBD2 (5 bases each). The CDR3 totals 18 residues. Germline loops: CDR1 LNHDA, CDR2 SQIVND (reference sequence). V was trimmed by 3 bases and J by 1 base, leaving 21 bases between them. The CDR3 DNA sequence: TGTGCCAGTAGTATCAACCCCGGGTCCGGGGCCTTCCAAGAGACCCAGTACTTC. Protein product: CASSINPGSGAFQETQYF.

The V gene is TRBV2, the J gene TRBJ2-2; the match to TRBD2 covers 9 bases. Germline V lookup: CDR1 SNHLY, CDR2 FYNNEI. This CDR3 has 18 residues. The junction had 15 bases not matched to a gene; V was cut back by 8 bases and J by 2 bases. For the CDR3, the DNA is TGTGCCAGCCTGAGTCGGGCTAGCGGGACCTTAAACACCGGGGAGCTGTTTTTT. This sequence encodes CASLSRASGTLNTGELFF.

CDR3 DNA sequence: TGTGCCACTAATACTGACAGGGAGGAGACCCAGTACTTC. It codes for CATNTDREETQYF. V gene TRBV10-3 combines with J gene TRBJ2-5; 7 bases are a match to TRBD1. The junction had 10 bases not matched to a gene; V was cut back by 10 bases and J by 5 bases. CDR1 ENHRY and CDR2 SYGVKD come from the germline V gene. The CDR3 runs to 13 residues.

V gene TRBV27 combines with J gene TRBJ1-5, with TRBD1 identical over 10 bases. The CDR3 runs to 15 residues. The V and J ends lost 5 bases and 4 bases, in that order; junction bases with no gene match: 5. The V gene's germline CDR1 is MNHEY and CDR2 SMNVEV (reference sequence). The CDR3 DNA sequence: TGTGCCAGCAGTCAACCGGGACAGGGGAATCAGCCCCAGCATTTT. Translation: CASSQPGQGNQPQHF.

The chain has TRBV7-3 and TRBJ2-3; TRBD2 matches at 14 bases. The CDR3 loop spans 18 amino acids. Germline CDR1 and CDR2: SGHTA and FQGTGA. V trimming: 5 bases; J trimming: 1 base; junction bases outside the gene matches: 8. This CDR3 is CASSTGTSGSLGTDTQYF. CDR3 DNA: TGTGCCAGCAGCACGGGGACTAGCGGGAGTCTGGGCACAGATACGCAGTATTTT.

The chain couples TRBV9 to TRBJ2-5; 8 bases are shared with TRBD1. This CDR3 has 14 residues. The V segment lost 3 bases and the J segment 2 bases; nucleotides outside the gene matches: 3. Germline V gene sequence: CDR1 SGDLS, CDR2 YYNGEE. The CDR3 reads CASSGTGRQETQYF. The CDR3 DNA sequence: TGTGCCAGCAGCGGGACAGGGCGGCAAGAGACCCAGTACTTC.

The chain employs TRBV27 and TRBJ1-4; D unclear. CDR1 MNHEY and CDR2 SMNVEV come from the germline V gene (reference sequence). The CDR3 loop spans 15 amino acids. V was clipped by 6 bases and J by 8 bases, with 19 bases between them. CDR3 nucleotides: TGTGCCAGCAGCCCATGGGAGGGCTTTAAAGAAAAACTGTTTTTT. This translates into CASSPWEGFKEKLFF.

J is TRBJ2-2 and V is TRBV23-1; 12 nucleotides agree with TRBD1. TRBV23-1 is reported as an ORF; its role is uncertain. The CDR3 is made up of 19 amino acids. Losses at the gene ends were 10 bases for V and 4 bases for J; bases not matched to a gene: 19. CDR3 amino acids: CATPLDSTGQGAITGELFF. The CDR3 DNA sequence: TGCGCCACCCCCTTGGATTCCACGGGACAGGGGGCTATCACCGGGGAGCTGTTTTTT.

Written as DNA, the CDR3 is TGTGCCAGCAGCCCTCTGCGGGACACTGCAACTAATGAAAAACTGTTTTTT. Protein sequence: CASSPLRDTATNEKLFF. This chain connects TRBV28 to TRBJ1-4, with D perhaps matching TRBD1 (6 bases). The V end lost 6 bases, the J end lost 0 bases, and 17 bases lay between the germline ends. Germline lookup yields CDR1 MDHEN and CDR2 SYDVKM. CDR3 length: 17 residues.

V usage is TRBV27 and J usage is TRBJ1-1; D unresolved. The CDR3 runs 14 residues. V was shortened by 0 bases and J by 0 bases, with 5 bases between the two germline ends. Germline CDR1 and CDR2: MNHEY and SMNVEV (reference sequence). The CDR3 DNA sequence: TGTGCCAGCAGTTTATCGACTATGAACACTGAAGCTTTCTTT. Translating gives CASSLSTMNTEAFF.

In nucleotides, the CDR3 is TGTGCCAGCAGCACAGGTTCAGATACGCAGTATTTT. Protein: CASSTGSDTQYF. This chain connects TRBV7-2 to TRBJ2-3; D might be TRBD1 (5 bases). Germline assignment: CDR1 SGHTA and CDR2 FQGNSA. V was clipped by 5 bases and J by 4 bases, with 7 bases between them. The CDR3 contains 12 residues.

The chain employs TRBV6-5 and TRBJ1-4, with 8 bases aligning to TRBD1. In germline, CDR1 is MNHEY, CDR2 SVGAGI. This CDR3 has 15 residues. The junction had 5 bases not matched to a gene; V was cut back by 5 bases and J by 3 bases. The CDR3 protein is CASSRDRGSNEKLFF. CDR3 bases: TGTGCCAGCAGTCGCGACAGGGGCTCTAATGAAAAACTGTTTTTT.

The rearrangement links TRBV7-6 to TRBJ2-3; TRBD1 aligns across 9 bases. Germline CDR1 and CDR2: SGHVS and FNYEAQ. The CDR3 consists of 15 residues. V lost 4 bases to trimming and J lost 2 bases; unmatched junction nucleotides: 4. The CDR3 bases are TGTGCCAGCAGCTCGGGACAGGGATACACAGATACGCAGTATTTT. Translated: CASSSGQGYTDTQYF.

The V gene is TRBV5-6, the J gene TRBJ2-4; D call uncertain. Per the germline V gene, CDR1 is SGHDT and CDR2 is YYEEEE. This CDR3 is built from 14 residues. V was clipped by 2 bases and J by 0 bases, with 6 bases between them. The CDR3 is CASSLGIAKNIQYF. DNA of the CDR3: TGTGCCAGCAGCTTAGGGATAGCCAAAAACATTCAGTACTTC.